Listed below are T cell receptor beta chains from one sample, sequenced in a study of blood T cells in healthy people across ages. TCRdb used MiXCR to reprocess the 5' RACE reads, holding one entry per CDR3 protein. The sample has roughly 550,000 distinct CDR3 sequences, 20% to 30% seen once. These data are also associated with another study on T cells of mothers and their children.

Sequencing was performed on blood. The origin of the receptors is a boy younger than 18 in good health. The CDR3 runs from the conserved cysteine through the conserved F or W. A D gene is named only where the DNA matches it firmly. Some rows mark clone size as missing; the rest say once, few, many or name a class of expanded clone.

>TRBJ1-2|TRBV20-1|-|-
CSARVAVGGNYGYTF
TGCAGTGCTAGAGTAGCGGTCGGAGGTAACTATGGCTACACCTTC
>TRBJ2-5|TRBV12-3/TRBV12-4|-|-
CASSWDVSWETQYF
TGTGCCAGCAGTTGGGACGTCAGCTGGGAGACCCAGTACTTC
>TRBJ1-3|TRBV7-2|-|-
CASGLDLGRGNTIYF
TGTGCCAGCGGCTTAGATTTGGGCCGTGGAAACACCATATATTTT
>TRBJ2-1|TRBV24-1|-|-
CATSVTGRTSLNEQFF
TGTGCCACCAGTGTCACGGGGAGGACAAGTCTCAATGAGCAGTTCTTC
>TRBJ2-5|TRBV20-1|-|-
CSASGQKEQETQYF
TGCAGTGCTAGTGGGCAGAAAGAGCAAGAGACCCAGTACTTC
>TRBJ1-5|TRBV21-1|-|-
CASSKEIGGSDQPQHF
TGTGCCAGCAGCAAAGAAATAGGGGGCTCTGATCAGCCCCAGCATTTT
>TRBJ2-7|TRBV20-1|few|-
CSAPRTPGGNEQYF
TGCAGTGCCCCTCGGACCCCAGGGGGGAACGAGCAGTACTTC
>TRBJ2-3|TRBV28|few|TRBD2
CASSSGTRPPDTQYF
TGTGCCAGCAGCTCCGGGACTAGGCCGCCAGATACGCAGTATTTT
>TRBJ2-7|TRBV5-1|-|TRBD1
CASSWDRTWQSYEQYF
TGCGCCAGCAGCTGGGACAGGACCTGGCAGTCCTACGAGCAGTACTTC
>TRBJ2-4|TRBV28|-|TRBD2
CASRRGYTAKNIQYF
TGTGCCAGCAGGCGGGGGTATACAGCCAAAAACATTCAGTACTTC
>TRBJ2-5|TRBV4-3|-|-
CASSQEWGETQYF
TGCGCCAGCAGCCAAGAATGGGGAGAGACCCAGTACTTC
>TRBJ1-6|TRBV6-5|few|TRBD1
CASSPGTGLNSPLHF
TGTGCCAGCAGTCCCGGGACAGGCCTTAATTCACCCCTCCACTTT
>TRBJ1-5|TRBV12-3/TRBV12-4|-|TRBD1
CASSPGRTGINQPQHF
TGTGCCAGCAGTCCCGGCCGGACAGGGATCAATCAGCCCCAGCATTTT
>TRBJ2-2|TRBV6-5|-|-
CASSYTGGELFF
TGTGCCAGCAGTTACACCGGCGGGGAGCTGTTTTTT
>TRBJ2-7|TRBV28|few|-
CASSPIGTTHYEQYF
TGTGCCAGCAGTCCCATCGGGACAACTCACTACGAGCAGTACTTC
>TRBJ1-4|TRBV5-1|-|TRBD1
CASSTGQEATNERLFF
TGCGCCAGCAGCACAGGACAGGAGGCAACTAATGAAAGACTGTTTTTT
>TRBJ2-1|TRBV7-2|-|-
CASSLATIHNEQFF
TGTGCCAGCAGCTTAGCCACAATACACAATGAGCAGTTCTTC
>TRBJ2-5|TRBV6-5|few|-
CASSYSGSKETQYF
TGTGCCAGCAGTTACTCGGGCTCCAAAGAGACCCAGTACTTC
>TRBJ2-5|TRBV20-1|-|TRBD2
CSASVPGLPETQYF
TGCAGTGCTAGCGTCCCGGGACTACCAGAGACCCAGTACTTC
>TRBJ1-5|TRBV6-6|-|-
CASTTGQHSNQPQHF
TGTGCCAGCACCACCGGACAGCATAGCAATCAGCCCCAGCATTTT
>TRBJ2-1|TRBV7-9|-|-
CASSLAPDYNNEQFF
TGTGCCAGCAGCTTAGCTCCGGACTACAACAATGAGCAGTTCTTC
>TRBJ2-2|TRBV29-1|-|-
CSVERASGELFF
TGCAGCGTTGAGCGGGCATCCGGGGAGCTGTTTTTT